Included here is one T cell receptor (beta chain) sequence, with context. CDR3 size: 14 residues. J gave up 7 bases and V 5 bases, and 8 bases lay outside the gene matches. Germline V gives CDR1 MNHNS, CDR2 SASEGT. Using immunoSEQ multiplex PCR, the repertoire was profiled, and TCRdb retains in-frame clones only, with some absent. The table shows under 80,000 clones, with about nine tenths occurring only once. This record belongs to a study of OX40 agonist ivuxolimab in advanced cancers. Study at large: The study gave patients intravenous ivuxolimab at 0.01 to 10 mg/kg every 2 weeks. At roughly 80% male, the cohort had a mean age of 60 years, ranging from about 23 to 80.

Sample: CD4+ or CD8+ T cells sorted from blood, taken in a trial of the OX40 agonist ivuxolimab. The chain has TRBV6-1 and TRBJ2-7, with 10 nucleotides matching TRBD1. This TCR derives from an adult with an advanced solid tumor such as melanoma, head and neck, liver or kidney cancer. The CDR3 DNA is TGTGCCAGCAGTCCGGGACAGGGGATTGATGAGCAGTACTTC. Translating gives CASSPGQGIDEQYF.